This entry lists 27 T cell receptor beta chains sequenced from one sample in a study of T cell repertoires in cytomegalovirus infection (dated by TCRdb to the late 2010s). The data were produced on an Illumina HiSeq 1500. The public reads were reanalyzed by TCRdb: fastp trimming at Q25, MiXCR alignment, in-frame beta chains only. Identical CDR3 proteins give one entry, which carries the most common genes and DNA. The sample has about 320,000 distinct CDR3 sequences on record, more than 8% of them singletons. The ten largest make up about 4.5% of the sample. The sequencing input was PBMCs. Receptor source: a human donor in good health (CMV status not recorded). Some clones in this sample may be carry-over from other donors' samples.

At least ten counts were recorded for this clonotype. This chain connects TRBV6-2 or TRBV6-3 to TRBJ1-1; tentatively, D is TRBD1 (6 bases). The V end was cut by 4 bases, the J end by 4 bases, with 10 bases between. Germline CDR1 reads MNHEY; CDR2 reads SVGEGT. This CDR3 comprises 13 residues. CDR3 loop: CASSLEGVTEAFF. The CDR3, as DNA: TGTGCCAGCAGTTTGGAGGGGGTCACTGAAGCTTTCTTT.

J is TRBJ1-5 and V is TRBV6-1; D is possibly TRBD1 (6 bases). Trimming shortened V by 7 bases and J by 3 bases, and 16 bases separated the two germline ends. Looked up from germline, CDR1 is MNHNS and CDR2 is SASEGT. The CDR3 runs 15 residues. CDR3 nucleotides: TGTGCCAGCACCATACGTGGGGGCTTCAATCAGCCCCAGCATTTT. This sequence encodes CASTIRGGFNQPQHF.

The chain has TRBV18 and TRBJ1-2; TRBD1 is a possible D gene (5 bases). The CDR3 spans 14 residues. Trimming shortened V by 2 bases and J by 2 bases, and 9 bases separated the two germline ends. Germline V lookup: CDR1 KGHSH, CDR2 LQKENI. In nucleotides, the CDR3 is TGTGCCAGCTCACCAGGACACCAAAACTATGGCTACACCTTC. It is translated as CASSPGHQNYGYTF.

This clonotype was seen a handful of times. This chain connects TRBV27 to TRBJ2-1; TRBD2 agrees at 9 bases. V shed 3 bases and J 1 base; nucleotides not matched to a gene: 7. Looked up from germline, CDR1 is MNHEY and CDR2 is SMNVEV (reference sequence). The CDR3 loop spans 17 amino acids. CDR3 loop: CASSLRIAGDSYNEQFF. The CDR3 bases are TGTGCCAGCAGTTTGAGGATAGCGGGAGATTCCTACAATGAGCAGTTCTTC.

As concerns this clonotype: A much larger clone sits a single nucleotide away, making a read error possible. CDR3 loop: CASSLLTDMQYF. CDR3 sequence (DNA): TGTGCCAGCAGCTTATTGACAGATATGCAGTATTTT. The chain uses TRBV7-4 and TRBJ2-3, with D perhaps TRBD1 (5 bases). Germline assignment: CDR1 SGHVT and CDR2 SQSDAQ. This CDR3 is built from 12 residues.

This clonotype was found a few times. The chain couples TRBV11-1 to TRBJ2-7; no clear D gene. Germline V gives CDR1 SGHAT, CDR2 FQDESV (reference sequence). The CDR3 has 13 amino acids. V shed 1 base and J shed 6 bases, with 10 bases lying between them. CDR3 in DNA: TGTGCCAGCAGCTTAGGCAGCCTAGTCGAGCAGTACTTC. The encoded protein is CASSLGSLVEQYF.

V is TRBV4-3 and J is TRBJ1-2; D possibly corresponds to TRBD1 (6 bases). The V gene's germline CDR1 is LGHNA and CDR2 YSLEER. The CDR3 extends over 15 amino acids. V dropped 1 base and J dropped 3 bases, with 12 bases sitting between them. Here the CDR3 reads CASSQVGGSYYGYTF. CDR3 coding DNA: TGCGCCAGCAGCCAAGTAGGGGGGAGTTACTATGGCTACACCTTC.

This clonotype was seen more than once but under ten times. The chain couples TRBV20-1 to TRBJ2-7; TRBD1 matches at 9 bases. The CDR3 length is 13 residues. The trim removed 5 bases at V and 3 bases at J, leaving 5 bases unmatched. CDR1 DFQATT and CDR2 SNEGSKA come from the germline V gene (reference sequence). CDR3: CSAARGQGYEQYF. CDR3 DNA: TGCAGTGCTGCCCGGGGACAGGGCTACGAGCAGTACTTC.

The chain recombines TRBV9 with TRBJ1-4; D gene uncertain. Trimming left V 3 bases short and J 3 bases short, with 12 bases between. The CDR3 runs 15 residues. Germline CDR1 is SGDLS and CDR2 is YYNGEE. The chain's CDR3 is CASSGPRASNEKLFF. The CDR3 region has the DNA TGTGCCAGCAGCGGACCCCGGGCGTCTAATGAAAAACTGTTTTTT.

This clonotype has a single count. A much larger clone lies a single base off, so this may be a read error. The CDR3 here is CASSFLAGANSCEQYF. CDR3 sequence (DNA): TGTGCCAGCAGCTTCCTAGCGGGGGCCAACTCCTGCGAGCAGTACTTC. The chain has TRBV7-2 and TRBJ2-7; 10 nucleotides agree with TRBD2. The germline gives CDR1 SGHTA, CDR2 FQGNSA. This CDR3 region has 16 residues.

In its sample, this clonotype was seen a few times. Here the CDR3 reads CASNLSGSLYEQYF. CDR3 nucleotide sequence: TGTGCCAGCAACTTGAGCGGGAGTCTCTACGAGCAGTACTTC. The V gene is TRBV6-1, the J gene TRBJ2-7, with TRBD2 matching 8 bases. This CDR3 comprises 14 residues. With V trimmed by 7 bases and J by 3 bases, 8 bases remained unmatched. Per germline, CDR1 MNHNS and CDR2 SASEGT.

This clonotype was seen only a few times. The chain is built from TRBV7-2 and TRBJ1-4; D remains unclear. The V end was cut by 5 bases, the J end by 7 bases, with 8 bases between. Germline V gives CDR1 SGHTA, CDR2 FQGNSA. CDR3 size: 12 residues. The CDR3 protein is CASSIPREKLFF. The CDR3 DNA reads TGTGCCAGCAGCATACCCCGTGAAAAACTGTTTTTT.

This clonotype has a count of ten or more. The chain joins TRBV5-1 to TRBJ2-1, with D possibly matching TRBD2 (5 bases). The germline V gene encodes CDR1 SGHRS and CDR2 YFSETQ. V lost 6 bases and J lost 0, with 16 bases in between. The CDR3 extends over 16 amino acids. DNA for the CDR3: TGCGCCAGCACCCGGACGGACTCTAGCTCCTACAATGAGCAGTTCTTC. Its protein product is CASTRTDSSSYNEQFF. Using reference TRBV5-1 and TRBJ2-1 for the parts outside the CDR3, the full variable domain is KAGVTQTPRYLIKTRGQQVTLSCSPISGHRSVSWYQQTPGQGLQFLFEYFSETQRNKGNFPGRFSGRQFSNSRSEMNVSTLELGDSALYLCASTRTDSSSYNEQFFGPGTRLTVL.

At least ten counts were recorded for this clonotype. CDR3 bases: TGTGCCAGCAGTTACTCAGGATCCGCGGCCAACGTCCTGACTTTC. Residues: CASSYSGSAANVLTF. The V call is TRBV6-6, the J call TRBJ2-6; D call uncertain. Germline-derived CDR1 and CDR2 are MNHNY and SVGAGI (reference sequence). The CDR3 covers 15 residues. The V end lost 0 bases, the J end lost 6 bases, and 9 bases lay between the germline ends.

The chain couples TRBV6-2 or TRBV6-3 to TRBJ1-1; 9 bases fit TRBD1. The CDR3 consists of 13 residues. Germline trimming cut 7 bases from V and 7 bases from J; bases unmatched to any gene: 7. Germline loops: CDR1 MNHEY, CDR2 SVGEGT. The CDR3 bases are TGTGCCAGCACTCTAACAGGGGGCCGTGAAGCTTTCTTT. Amino acid sequence: CASTLTGGREAFF.

This clonotype occurred many times. This chain uses TRBV10-3 with TRBJ1-2; 7 nucleotides align to TRBD1. The CDR3 has 16 residues. The J segment lost 0 bases and the V segment lost 0 bases, leaving 4 bases of the junction unmatched. The germline gives CDR1 ENHRY, CDR2 SYGVKD. CDR3 nucleotide sequence: TGTGCCATCAGTGAGTCCCGACAGGGCCCTAACTATGGCTACACCTTC. Translating it yields CAISESRQGPNYGYTF.

V and J are TRBV29-1 and TRBJ1-1; D is perhaps TRBD1 (5 bases). This CDR3 region has 13 residues. Trimming removed 8 bases from V and 0 bases from J, with 13 bases in between. Germline V gene sequence: CDR1 SQVTM, CDR2 ANQGSEA. The CDR3 DNA reads TGCAGCCTCGGGGGGTCCATGAACACTGAAGCTTTCTTT. Translating it yields CSLGGSMNTEAFF. The full variable domain, with the rest looked up from reference TRBV29-1 and TRBJ1-1, is SAVISQKPSRDICQRGTSLTIQCQVDSQVTMMFWYRQQPGQSLTLIATANQGSEATYESGFVIDKFPISRPNLTFSTLTVSNMSPEDSSIYLCSLGGSMNTEAFFGQGTRLTVV.

This clonotype has at least ten counts. V and J are TRBV11-2 and TRBJ2-5; 13 bases fit TRBD2. This CDR3 contains 16 residues. J lost 1 base, V lost 6 bases, and 5 bases had no gene match. Germline loops: CDR1 SGHAT, CDR2 FQNNGV. CDR3 in DNA: TGTGCCAGCAGGGCCGGGACTAGCGGGGTCCAAGAGACCCAGTACTTC. As protein: CASRAGTSGVQETQYF.

This clonotype has at least ten counts. This chain links TRBV23-1 with TRBJ2-3; tentatively, D is TRBD1 (8 bases). TRBV23-1 falls under the ORF class, with uncertain function. The CDR3 totals 16 residues. The V gene lost 8 bases and the J gene lost 0 bases, with 18 bases spanning the gap. The CDR3, as DNA: TGCGCCAGCGGGGGGGACAGGACGATTAGCACAGATACGCAGTATTTT. Its protein is CASGGDRTISTDTQYF.

This chain uses TRBV5-6 with TRBJ1-5; D is unresolved. CDR3 length equals 13 residues. V gave up 1 base and J gave up 9 bases, with 11 bases separating them. Germline V CDR1 and CDR2: SGHDT, YYEEEE. The CDR3 sequence is CASSLNSLGPQHF. The CDR3 DNA reads TGTGCCAGCAGCTTGAACAGCCTAGGGCCCCAGCATTTT.

The genes are TRBV27 and TRBJ2-7; no clear D gene. The germline CDR1 and CDR2 sequences are MNHEY and SMNVEV (reference sequence). The ends were cut back, 2 bases at V and 3 bases at J, with 11 bases in the middle. The CDR3 length is 14 residues. The CDR3 sequence is CASSLGLVIYEQYF. CDR3 coding DNA: TGTGCCAGCAGTTTAGGTCTAGTGATCTACGAGCAGTACTTC.

The genes are TRBV12-3 or TRBV12-4 and TRBJ2-2, with 9 bases aligning to TRBD1. This CDR3 contains 15 residues. V shed 4 bases and J 4 bases; nucleotides not matched to a gene: 4. CDR3: CASSSTGGITGELFF. The CDR3, as DNA: TGTGCCAGCAGTTCGACAGGGGGGATCACCGGGGAGCTGTTTTTT.

This chain uses TRBV19 with TRBJ1-5, with 7 nucleotides matching TRBD1. This CDR3 has 16 residues. Trimming at V came to 3 bases and at J to 7 bases, leaving 12 bases not matched to a gene. Germline V lookup: CDR1 LNHDA, CDR2 SQIVND (reference sequence). CDR3 DNA sequence: TGTGCCAGTAGTATGAAGGGCCCTCAGGGGGGACAGCCCCAGCATTTT. Its protein is CASSMKGPQGGQPQHF.

This clonotype was counted at least ten times. The chain uses TRBV6-4 and TRBJ2-1, with no clear D. The CDR3 is 13 residues long. The germline V gene has CDR1 MRHNA and CDR2 SNTAGT. V lost 4 bases and J lost 3, with 7 bases in between. The CDR3 nucleotides read TGTGCCAGCAGTGCTGAAGTCTACAATGAGCAGTTCTTC. Translated: CASSAEVYNEQFF.

This chain connects TRBV28 to TRBJ1-4; weak D call: TRBD1 (6 bases). The CDR3 loop spans 14 amino acids. Germline-derived CDR1 and CDR2 are MDHEN and SYDVKM. V was shortened by 6 bases and J by 8 bases, with 16 bases between the two germline ends. CDR3: CASSNRARGEKLFF. CDR3 DNA sequence: TGTGCCAGCAGCAACAGAGCAAGGGGGGAAAAACTGTTTTTT.

A remark on this clonotype: Being one base from a much bigger clone, this may be a read error. This chain connects TRBV2 to TRBJ1-1; D is possibly TRBD1 (6 bases). Germline-derived CDR1 and CDR2 are SNHLY and FYNNEI. This CDR3 is built from 13 residues. CDR3 sequence reads: CASSYNRDTAAFF. The CDR3 nucleotides read TGTGCCAGCAGTTATAACAGGGACACTGCAGCTTTCTTT. Full variable domain (missing parts from reference TRBV2 and TRBJ1-1): EPEVTQTPSHQVTQMGQEVILRCVPISNHLYFYWYRQILGQKVEFLVSFYNNEISEKSEIFDDQFSVERPDGSNFTLKIRSTKLEDSAMYFCASSYNRDTAAFFGQGTRLTVV.

The rearrangement links TRBV19 to TRBJ2-7; 8 bases align to TRBD2. J was trimmed by 6 bases and V by 5 bases; bases with no gene match: 9. Germline V lookup: CDR1 LNHDA, CDR2 SQIVND (reference sequence). The CDR3 is made up of 14 amino acids. CDR3 in amino acids: CASSPFGAGGEQYF. The CDR3 nucleotides read TGTGCCAGTAGTCCCTTTGGGGCGGGAGGCGAGCAGTACTTC. The full variable domain, with the rest looked up from reference TRBV19 and TRBJ2-7, is DGGITQSPKYLFRKEGQNVTLSCEQNLNHDAMYWYRQDPGQGLRLIYYSQIVNDFQKGDIAEGYSVSREKKESFPLTVTSAQKNPTAFYLCASSPFGAGGEQYFGPGTRLTVT.